These 20 T cell receptor beta chains came from one sample sequenced in a study of cytomegalovirus exposure and HLA in healthy donors. The PCR employed 60 Vbeta primers together with 13 Jbeta primers. TCRdb keeps only in-frame clones here, not all; method: immunoSEQ multiplex PCR. The table has 150,000 to 200,000 clones, about 80% seen once. Material: PBMCs. The receptor set was obtained from a woman aged 40 to 50 in good health and CMV-seronegative.

This clone appeared a few times. The chain couples TRBV7-8 to TRBJ2-1, with 10 bases that match TRBD1. The CDR3 totals 18 residues. V trimming: 4 bases; J trimming: 6 bases; junction bases outside the gene matches: 15. Germline values: CDR1 SGHVS, CDR2 FQNEAQ. For the CDR3, the DNA is TGTGCCAGCAGCTACAATCCGGAGGGACAGGGGTATGGCAATGAGCAGTTCTTC. Protein sequence: CASSYNPEGQGYGNEQFF.

The chain joins TRBV4-2 to TRBJ1-6, with 8 bases aligning to TRBD1. V lost 1 base, J lost 10 bases, and 9 bases stayed unmatched. Germline V CDR1 and CDR2: LGHNA, YNFKEQ. CDR3 length: 16 residues. The CDR3 loop reads CASSQVKGTGGSPLHF. CDR3 DNA: TGTGCCAGCAGCCAAGTTAAGGGGACAGGAGGCTCACCCCTCCACTTT.

The chain employs TRBV30 and TRBJ2-7; D might be TRBD1 (5 bases). The CDR3 runs to 12 residues. CDR1 and CDR2 from the germline V gene are GTSNPN and SVGIG (reference sequence). The germline V and J ends were trimmed by 4 bases and 3 bases, with 10 bases remaining between them. The CDR3 DNA reads as TGTGCCTGGATGATAGGGGACTACGAGCAGTACTTC. Translation gives CAWMIGDYEQYF.

The gene calls are TRBV11-2 and TRBJ2-7, with 7 positions matching TRBD1. Germline-derived CDR1 and CDR2 are SGHAT and FQNNGV. This CDR3 contains 15 residues. V gave up 0 bases and J gave up 4 bases; unmatched junction bases: 6. The CDR3 DNA follows: TGTGCCAGCAGCTTAGATGCGGGCAGGGGGTACGAGCAGTACTTC. This gives the protein CASSLDAGRGYEQYF.

This chain joins TRBV11-3 and TRBJ2-5; D is uncertain. The CDR3 contains 13 residues. CDR1 and CDR2 (germline): SGHNT, YENEEA. Trimming left V 5 bases short and J 1 base short, with 8 bases between. The CDR3 DNA is TGTGCCAGCAGCCGAGGTCCCCAAGAGACCCAGTACTTC. Its protein product is CASSRGPQETQYF.

CDR3 residues: CASSARGALGGLETQYF. DNA for the CDR3: TGTGCCAGCAGCGCGCGCGGGGCCCTGGGAGGGTTAGAGACCCAGTACTTC. This rearrangement joins TRBV11-1 to TRBJ2-5, with 7 bases that match TRBD2. CDR1 is SGHAT and CDR2 is FQDESV in the germline V gene (reference sequence). The J segment lost 4 bases and the V segment lost 5 bases, leaving 16 bases of the junction unmatched. CDR3 length: 17 amino acids.

With respect to this clone: Other DNA sequences in this sample translate to the same CDR3. V gene TRBV5-1 combines with J gene TRBJ1-1; TRBD1 matches 9 bases. Germline-derived CDR1 and CDR2 are SGHRS and YFSETQ. The CDR3 contains 15 residues. With 4 bases clipped from V and 4 bases from J, the junction kept 8 bases outside the gene matches. The chain's CDR3 is CASSGGQGGVTEAFF. The CDR3 coding sequence is TGCGCCAGCAGCGGGGGACAGGGCGGAGTCACTGAAGCTTTCTTT.

The chain is built from TRBV29-1 and TRBJ2-7; possibly TRBD1 for D (6 bases). Germline V gene lookup returns CDR1 SQVTM and CDR2 ANQGSEA. With 2 bases removed from V and 2 bases from J, the gap between germline ends came to 13 bases. This CDR3 region has 14 residues. In DNA, the CDR3 is TGCAGCGTTGAATCACAGGGTCGACCCTACGAGCAGTACTTC. This sequence encodes CSVESQGRPYEQYF.

This clone was observed a handful of times. The CDR3 DNA sequence: TGTGCCAGCAGTTTATGGGTAGCGGCGGCCCGAACTAATACTAGCGGTCTCCCCGGGTGCGAGCAGTACGTC. Protein sequence: CASSLWVAAARTNTSGLPGCEQYV. The chain is built from TRBV28 and TRBJ2-7, with 8 bases matching TRBD2. Trimming cost V 0 bases and J 6 bases; bases outside gene matches: 34. The CDR3 totals 24 residues. Germline values: CDR1 MDHEN, CDR2 SYDVKM.

V usage is TRBV19 and J usage is TRBJ1-1, with D maybe TRBD1 (5 bases). The germline V gene has CDR1 LNHDA and CDR2 SQIVND (reference sequence). Trimming removed 4 bases from V and 8 bases from J, with 20 bases in between. This CDR3 contains 15 residues. The CDR3 sequence: CASSTRSGTVQEAFF. In DNA, the CDR3 is TGTGCCAGTAGTACTCGCTCCGGGACTGTACAGGAAGCTTTCTTT.

This chain links TRBV4-3 with TRBJ2-1; TRBD2 is a possible D gene (5 bases). CDR3 length: 13 residues. Germline V lookup: CDR1 LGHNA, CDR2 YSLEER. V gave up 0 bases and J gave up 12 bases, with 12 bases separating them. The CDR3 sequence: CASSQETGLVQFF. The CDR3 DNA follows: TGCGCCAGCAGCCAAGAAACCGGACTTGTGCAGTTCTTC.

This clone has only a few counts. The J gene is TRBJ2-1, the V gene TRBV5-1, with 8 bases aligning to TRBD2. The CDR3 length is 16 residues. Germline CDR1 is SGHRS and CDR2 is YFSETQ. J gave up 7 bases and V 5 bases, and 14 bases lay outside the gene matches. The CDR3 sequence is CASRGNGRALRNEQFF. The DNA for the CDR3 is TGCGCCAGCAGGGGAAACGGGAGGGCCTTACGGAATGAGCAGTTCTTC.

This clone has only one observation. This rearrangement joins TRBV25-1 to TRBJ1-1; 10 positions match TRBD1. CDR1 and CDR2 (germline): MGHDK, SYGVNS. J lost 4 bases, V lost 3 bases, and 2 bases had no gene match. This CDR3 region has 14 residues. The CDR3 bases are TGTGCCAGCAGTGACCGGGACAGGGGCACTGAAGCTTTCTTT. Translation gives CASSDRDRGTEAFF.

The chain has TRBV19 and TRBJ2-5; a weak D match, TRBD2 (6 bases). Trimming removed 5 bases from V and 5 bases from J, with 15 bases in between. The germline V gene encodes CDR1 LNHDA and CDR2 SQIVND (reference sequence). The CDR3 has 14 amino acids. CDR3 in amino acids: CASSPGEAGETQYF. The CDR3 nucleotides are TGTGCCAGTAGTCCTGGGGAGGCGGGGGAGACCCAGTACTTC.

The sample holds one count of this clone. The chain combines TRBV7-3 with TRBJ2-1; the match to TRBD2 covers 8 bases. In germline, CDR1 is SGHTA, CDR2 FQGTGA. Losses at the gene ends were 5 bases for V and 2 bases for J; bases not matched to a gene: 14. The CDR3 has 18 residues. The CDR3 DNA follows: TGTGCCAGCAGCCCATTGGGAGGCGCGGGAGGAACCTACAATGAGCAGTTCTTC. Translation: CASSPLGGAGGTYNEQFF.

J is TRBJ1-5 and V is TRBV6-5; the match to TRBD1 covers 7 bases. The CDR3 runs to 14 residues. The V segment lost 6 bases and the J segment 3 bases; nucleotides outside the gene matches: 5. The germline V gene has CDR1 MNHEY and CDR2 SVGAGI. The CDR3 region has the DNA TGTGCCAGCAGGCCCGGGACAGTCAATCAGCCCCAGCATTTT. The encoded protein is CASRPGTVNQPQHF.

CDR3 amino acids: CSVLGQINTEAFF. The CDR3 region has the DNA TGCAGCGTCCTCGGACAGATAAACACTGAAGCTTTCTTT. The chain employs TRBV29-1 and TRBJ1-1; possible D gene TRBD1, 6 bases. Germline CDR1 and CDR2: SQVTM and ANQGSEA. The CDR3 is 13 residues long. V was pared by 6 bases and J by 2 bases, with 13 bases between.

The table lists this clone with a count of one. The chain combines TRBV6-1 with TRBJ2-3; TRBD1 aligns across 9 bases. Per the germline V gene, CDR1 is MNHNS and CDR2 is SASEGT. Trimming took 2 bases from V and 0 from J; bases not matched to a gene: 12. The CDR3 sequence is 19 residues long. The CDR3 DNA reads TGTGCCAGCAGTGAACCCGGGACAGGGAGGAAAGTGAGCACAGATACGCAGTATTTT. Protein sequence: CASSEPGTGRKVSTDTQYF.

The V gene is TRBV9, the J gene TRBJ2-3; the D gene is possibly TRBD2 (6 bases). The germline V and J ends were trimmed by 0 bases and 5 bases, with 16 bases remaining between them. Germline loops: CDR1 SGDLS, CDR2 YYNGEE. The CDR3 runs to 16 residues. For the CDR3, the DNA is TGTGCCAGCAGCGTAGGGGACGGAGGGGCGGGAGATACGCAGTATTTT. Residues: CASSVGDGGAGDTQYF.

The CDR3 DNA reads TGCGCCAGCACCCCGAGGGGGTTCTCCTACGAGCAGTACGTC. This encodes CASTPRGFSYEQYV. This chain links TRBV23-1 with TRBJ2-7, with D possibly matching TRBD1 (6 bases). TRBV23-1 is known as an ORF, though its function is uncertain. Trimming stripped 7 bases from V and 0 bases from J, with 13 bases between. The length of the CDR3 is 14 residues.